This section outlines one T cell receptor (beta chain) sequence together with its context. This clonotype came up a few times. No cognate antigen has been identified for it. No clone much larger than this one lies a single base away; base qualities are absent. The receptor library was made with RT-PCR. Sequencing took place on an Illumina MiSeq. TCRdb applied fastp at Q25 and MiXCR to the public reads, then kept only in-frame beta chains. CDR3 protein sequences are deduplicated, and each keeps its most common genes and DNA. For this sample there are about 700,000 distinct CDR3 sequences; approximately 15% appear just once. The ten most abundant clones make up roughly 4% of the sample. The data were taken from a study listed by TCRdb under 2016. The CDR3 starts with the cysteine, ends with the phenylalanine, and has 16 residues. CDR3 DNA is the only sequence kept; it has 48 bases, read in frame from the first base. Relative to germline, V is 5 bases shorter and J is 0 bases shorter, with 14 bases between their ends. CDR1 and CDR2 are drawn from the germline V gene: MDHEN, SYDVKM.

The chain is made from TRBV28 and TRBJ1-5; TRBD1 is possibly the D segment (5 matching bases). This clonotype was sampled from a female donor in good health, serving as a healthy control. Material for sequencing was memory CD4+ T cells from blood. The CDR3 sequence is CASSPMTAYSNQPQHF. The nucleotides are TGTGCCAGCAGTCCCATGACAGCCTATAGCAATCAGCCCCAGCATTTT. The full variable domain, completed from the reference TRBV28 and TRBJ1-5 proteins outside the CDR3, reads DVKVTQSSRYLVKRTGEKVFLECVQDMDHENMFWYRQDPGLGLRLIYFSYDVKMKEKGDIPEGYSVSREKKERFSLILESASTNQTSMYLCASSPMTAYSNQPQHFGDGTRLSIL.